Following are 22 T cell receptor beta chains from one sample sequenced in a study of blood T cell repertoires in COVID-19. Repertoires were generated with immunoSEQ multiplex PCR, while TCRdb's copy carries only in-frame clones and drops some. The sample contains approximately 65,000 clones, around 80% of which appear only once. Sequencing was done on a sample of peripheral blood. Receptor source: a human donor in a cohort sampled during active COVID-19.

J is TRBJ2-7 and V is TRBV29-1; 7 bases fit TRBD1. CDR1 SQVTM and CDR2 ANQGSEA come from the germline V gene. Germline trimming cut 4 bases from V and 2 bases from J; bases unmatched to any gene: 5. The CDR3 covers 13 residues. CDR3 DNA: TGCAGCGTTGTAAGGGGGCCTCCCTACGAGCAGTACTTC. This gives the protein CSVVRGPPYEQYF.

J is TRBJ2-3 and V is TRBV5-8, with 8 nucleotides matching TRBD2. There are 15 residues in the CDR3. Per germline, CDR1 SGHTS and CDR2 YDEGEE. V lost 0 bases and J lost 2; bases outside the gene matches: 2. The CDR3 DNA reads as TGTGCCAGCAGCTTGGAGGGACTAGTCACAGATACGCAGTATTTT. Its protein product is CASSLEGLVTDTQYF.

This clone was picked up a small number of times. CDR3 coding DNA: TGTGCCAGCACGGAGAGGCCCCCGTTCGGTGAGCAGTTCTTC. Residues: CASTERPPFGEQFF. The chain is built from TRBV2 and TRBJ2-1; D uncertain. The CDR3 loop spans 14 amino acids. Germline CDR1 reads SNHLY; CDR2 reads FYNNEI. Trimming removed 7 bases at V and 9 bases at J, with 19 bases between.

The count of this clone is one. The V gene is TRBV3-1 (or the pseudogene TRBV3-2), the J gene TRBJ2-7; 10 bases align to TRBD2. The germline V gene has CDR1 LGHDT and CDR2 YNNKEL (reference sequence). V lost 7 bases to trimming and J lost 7 bases; unmatched junction nucleotides: 10. The CDR3 runs to 14 residues. CDR3 nucleotide sequence: TGTGCCAGCAAGGTGAGCGGGAGGGCTGGTGAGCAGTACTTC. It translates to CASKVSGRAGEQYF.

DNA for the CDR3: TGTGCCAGTAGTATTACGGGGGGCGCGTTTACTGATGAAGCTTTCTTT. Translation: CASSITGGAFTDEAFF. The chain is built from TRBV19 and TRBJ1-1, with TRBD1 as a possible D gene (6 bases). Germline-derived CDR1 and CDR2 are LNHDA and SQIVND (reference sequence). The CDR3 is 16 amino acids. With 3 bases removed from V and 7 bases from J, the gap between germline ends came to 21 bases. The variable domain in full, with the rest retrieved from reference TRBV19 and TRBJ1-1, is DGGITQSPKYLFRKEGQNVTLSCEQNLNHDAMYWYRQDPGQGLRLIYYSQIVNDFQKGDIAEGYSVSREKKESFPLTVTSAQKNPTAFYLCASSITGGAFTDEAFFGQGTRLTVV.

V is TRBV2 and J is TRBJ2-7, with a tentative D call TRBD2 (6 bases). The CDR3 loop spans 15 amino acids. V lost 0 bases and J 7 bases, leaving 16 bases between the germline ends. Germline CDR1 is SNHLY and CDR2 is FYNNEI. The CDR3 nucleotides are TGTGCCAGCAGTGAAGCTAGGGACGGCGCGGGAGAGCAGTACTTC. It is translated as CASSEARDGAGEQYF.

With regard to this clone: One end of the junction varies from germline; a read error may be responsible. The gene calls are TRBV19 and TRBJ1-2, with D maybe TRBD1 (6 bases). CDR1 and CDR2 (germline): LNHDA, SQIVND (reference sequence). The CDR3 is made up of 15 amino acids. The CDR3 is CASETTRDINSGYTF. The CDR3 DNA is TGTGCCAGCGAAACAACCCGGGACATAAACTCTGGCTACACCTTC.

The rearrangement links TRBV7-2 to TRBJ2-3, with 9 nucleotides matching TRBD2. CDR1 SGHTA and CDR2 FQGNSA come from the germline V gene. V gave up 1 base and J gave up 3 bases; unmatched junction bases: 8. CDR3 size: 17 residues. CDR3 sequence (DNA): TGTGCCAGCAGCTTAGATGGGCTAGCGGGAAGAACAGATACGCAGTATTTT. Translated, it gives CASSLDGLAGRTDTQYF. The complete variable domain, with remaining parts taken from reference TRBV7-2 and TRBJ2-3, reads GAGVSQSPSNKVTEKGKDVELRCDPISGHTALYWYRQSLGQGLEFLIYFQGNSAPDKSGLPSDRFSAERTGGSVSTLTIQRTQQEDSAVYLCASSLDGLAGRTDTQYFGPGTRLTVL.

This chain joins TRBV4-2 and TRBJ2-7, with 13 bases fitting TRBD2. CDR3 length: 15 amino acids. The trim removed 0 bases at V and 4 bases at J, leaving 0 bases unmatched. Germline loops: CDR1 LGHNA, CDR2 YNFKEQ. The CDR3 protein is CASSQEGLAGYEQYF. Here the CDR3 DNA reads TGTGCCAGCAGCCAAGAGGGACTAGCGGGGTACGAGCAGTACTTC.

This chain connects TRBV28 to TRBJ1-4; 12 bases are shared with TRBD1. Per the germline V gene, CDR1 is MDHEN and CDR2 is SYDVKM. There are 16 residues in the CDR3. J was trimmed by 7 bases and V by 6 bases; bases with no gene match: 9. The CDR3 nucleotides are TGTGCCAGCAGACCACCGGGACAGGGGGCGGGTGAAAAACTGTTTTTT. Its translation: CASRPPGQGAGEKLFF.

The chain employs TRBV18 and TRBJ2-3; 8 nucleotides match TRBD1. Trimming removed 5 bases from V and 4 bases from J; junction bases left unmatched: 8. The V gene's germline CDR1 is KGHSH and CDR2 LQKENI. The CDR3 is made up of 15 amino acids. CDR3 bases: TGTGCCAGCTCATCCCAGGGGGCGCGGCCAGATACGCAGTATTTT. It yields the protein CASSSQGARPDTQYF.

CDR3 sequence reads: CASRPGQGNQHF. DNA of the CDR3: TGTGCCAGCAGACCGGGACAGGGTAATCAGCATTTT. The chain is built from TRBV12-3 or TRBV12-4 and TRBJ1-5; 9 positions match TRBD1. Trimming at V came to 6 bases and at J to 13 bases, leaving 7 bases not matched to a gene. This CDR3 is built from 12 residues.

This chain links TRBV11-2 with TRBJ2-5; D gene uncertain. Germline CDR1 SGHAT, CDR2 FQNNGV. The length of the CDR3 is 12 residues. Deletions cut 1 base from V and 5 bases from J, with 5 bases between. CDR3 in DNA: TGTGCCAGCAGCTTAGCCTCCGAGACCCAGTACTTC. This sequence encodes CASSLASETQYF.

This chain uses TRBV10-2 with TRBJ2-2; a possible D gene is TRBD1 (6 bases). CDR1 and CDR2 from the germline V gene are WSHSY and SAAADI. Trimming shortened V by 6 bases and J by 4 bases, and 12 bases separated the two germline ends. The CDR3 is made up of 14 amino acids. CDR3 in amino acids: CASSRQDGTGELFF. CDR3 DNA: TGCGCCAGCAGCCGACAGGACGGCACCGGGGAGCTGTTTTTT.

The chain recombines TRBV7-8 with TRBJ2-7, with TRBD1 identical over 7 bases. There are 15 residues in the CDR3. The V segment lost 0 bases and the J segment 4 bases; nucleotides outside the gene matches: 6. CDR1 and CDR2 from the germline V gene are SGHVS and FQNEAQ. For the CDR3, the DNA is TGTGCCAGCAGCTTAGCGGCAGGGGGTCCTTACGAGCAGTACTTC. Its translation: CASSLAAGGPYEQYF.

This chain links TRBV7-2 with TRBJ2-3; D gene unclear. CDR3 length equals 12 residues. V gave up 6 bases and J gave up 7 bases, with 11 bases separating them. Germline loops: CDR1 SGHTA, CDR2 FQGNSA. This CDR3 reads CASSLDEYTQYF. The DNA for the CDR3 is TGTGCCAGCAGTCTAGACGAATATACGCAGTATTTT.

V usage is TRBV9 and J usage is TRBJ2-2; D is possibly TRBD2 (6 bases). The CDR3 is made up of 15 amino acids. Germline CDR1 and CDR2: SGDLS and YYNGEE. Trimming shortened V by 0 bases and J by 5 bases, and 11 bases separated the two germline ends. The CDR3 DNA is TGTGCCAGCAGCGTAGCTCCCGGGAGTACCGGGGAGCTGTTTTTT. Its protein is CASSVAPGSTGELFF.

This sequence joins TRBV4-1 and TRBJ2-7; 7 bases fit TRBD2. Germline CDR1 MGHRA, CDR2 YSYEKL. The CDR3 is 18 residues long. The V gene end was trimmed by 1 base and the J gene end by 6 bases; junction bases not matched to a gene: 18. The CDR3 nucleotides read TGCGCCAGCAGCCAAGTTTCCTGCGTGGGAGGGCAATGGTGCGAGCAGTACTTC. This encodes CASSQVSCVGGQWCEQYF.

This clone was observed a few times. V usage is TRBV5-1 and J usage is TRBJ1-2; TRBD1 matches at 7 bases. The V segment lost 4 bases and the J segment 8 bases; nucleotides outside the gene matches: 8. This CDR3 is 13 amino acids long. Per the germline V gene, CDR1 is SGHRS and CDR2 is YFSETQ. As DNA, the CDR3 is TGCGCCAGCAGCGAGACAGGGAGCGTGGGCTACACCTTC. Amino acids: CASSETGSVGYTF.

The chain combines TRBV5-4 with TRBJ2-3; a possible D gene is TRBD1 (6 bases). Trimming took 2 bases from V and 1 from J, leaving 8 bases between them. The CDR3 length is 14 residues. CDR1 and CDR2 from the germline V gene are SGHNT and YYREEE (reference sequence). DNA for the CDR3: TGTGCCAGCAGCTTCGGACAGCGCACAGATACGCAGTATTTT. This encodes CASSFGQRTDTQYF.

The rearrangement uses TRBV9 and TRBJ2-7, with 10 bases that match TRBD2. The germline V gene has CDR1 SGDLS and CDR2 YYNGEE. The CDR3 contains 16 residues. Unmatched junction bases numbered 8, after V lost 0 bases and J lost 5 bases. The CDR3 bases are TGTGCCAGCAGCGTAGGGGAAGGAGCGGGGGGGCACGAGCAGTACTTC. Translated, it gives CASSVGEGAGGHEQYF.

This chain joins TRBV28 and TRBJ1-2, with a tentative D call TRBD1 (5 bases). The CDR3 loop spans 12 amino acids. The V end was cut by 7 bases, the J end by 5 bases, with 11 bases between. The germline V gene has CDR1 MDHEN and CDR2 SYDVKM. CDR3 residues: CASNRQKYGYTF. In DNA form, the CDR3 reads TGTGCCAGCAACAGACAGAAGTATGGCTACACCTTC.